A selection of T cell receptor beta chains follows, all from one sample in a study of T-cell memory formation after mild COVID-19. Each CDR3 protein gets one entry after TCRdb re-called the 5' RACE reads with MiXCR. The repertoire holds 300,000 to 350,000 distinct CDR3 sequences, with approximately 15% as singletons. Sequences were obtained from PBMCs or a T cell subset sorted from them (not recorded which). The source of these receptors is a man between 18 and 35 years old who had mild COVID-19 (a few samples of this study predate the infection). Cell type and time point are not known. The CDR3 runs from the conserved cysteine through the conserved F or W. D genes are given only for firm matches. Rows give clone size only sometimes, using once, few, many, or a class for an expanded clone.

>TRBJ1-6|TRBV9|.|.
TGTGCCAGCAGCGTACGGGATTCACCCCTCCACTTT
CASSVRDSPLHF
>TRBJ2-3|TRBV12-3/TRBV12-4|TRBD2|few
TGTGCCAGCACCATAGCTGGTAGCGGGGTGGATACGCAGTATTTT
CASTIAGSGVDTQYF
>TRBJ1-4|TRBV4-1|.|.
TGCGCCAGCAGCCAAGCGGGGGCAACTAATGAAAAACTGTTTTTT
CASSQAGATNEKLFF
>TRBJ2-5|TRBV6-1|TRBD2|few
TGTGCCAGCAGTGAATGGGTAGCGGGGGGTCAAGAGACCCAGTACTTC
CASSEWVAGGQETQYF
>TRBJ1-3|TRBV12-3/TRBV12-4|.|few
TGTGCCAGCAGTCGTCCCGGCTCCAAGAGAAACACCATATATTTT
CASSRPGSKRNTIYF
>TRBJ1-1|TRBV5-1|.|.
TGCGCCAGCAGCGAGACATTTGAGGAAGCTACGGGAGCTTTCTTT
CASSETFEEATGAFF
>TRBJ2-1|TRBV5-4|TRBD2|few
TGTGCCAGCAGCCGGGGGACTAGCGGTAATACAGAGCAGTTCTTC
CASSRGTSGNTEQFF
>TRBJ1-4|TRBV20-1|.|.
TGCAGTGCTAGAGTAAATCGGCCGGTAGGCGAAAAACTGTTTTTT
CSARVNRPVGEKLFF
>TRBJ2-1|TRBV7-9|.|few
TGTGCCAGCAGAGGACAGAAGAGAGACAATGAGCAGTTCTTC
CASRGQKRDNEQFF
>TRBJ2-3|TRBV7-2|TRBD2|few
TGTGCCAGCAGACGATCTAGCGGGGGGGCCAAAGATACGCAGTATTTT
CASRRSSGGAKDTQYF
>TRBJ2-5|TRBV13|.|.
TGTGCCAGCAGACCGTTTAATCAAGAGACCCAGTACTTC
CASRPFNQETQYF
>TRBJ2-3|TRBV5-4|.|.
TGTGCCAGCAGGAGGACAGCAATCCCGGGAGATACGCAGTATTTT
CASRRTAIPGDTQYF
>TRBJ2-3|TRBV4-3|.|.
TGCGCCAGCAGCCCCCAGGGTTACTTCTCAGATACGCAGTATTTT
CASSPQGYFSDTQYF
>TRBJ2-7|TRBV10-1|.|few
TGCGCCAGCAGTGAATCCCAAGCCTACGAGCAGTACTTC
CASSESQAYEQYF
>TRBJ2-7|TRBV29-1|.|.
TGCAGCGTTGCCGGGACATACTCCTACGAGCAGTACTTC
CSVAGTYSYEQYF
>TRBJ2-2|TRBV9|.|.
TGTGCCAGCAGCGCCCAGGGTACTAACACCGGGGAGCTGTTTTTT
CASSAQGTNTGELFF
>TRBJ2-3|TRBV10-3|TRBD2|few
TGTGCCATCAGGCAGCGGGGGACGATAACAGATACGCAGTATTTT
CAIRQRGTITDTQYF
>TRBJ2-1|TRBV5-5|TRBD2|few
TGTGCCAGCAGCGCGTCTAGCGGGGGTATCTATGAGCAGTTCTTC
CASSASSGGIYEQFF
>TRBJ2-5|TRBV7-9|.|many
TGTGCCAGCAGCTTGGGGGTAGAGACCCAGTACTTC
CASSLGVETQYF
>TRBJ1-6|TRBV28|TRBD1|.
TGTGCCAGCAGTTTTTTTAGGGGACAGATTAATTCACCCCTCCACTTT
CASSFFRGQINSPLHF
>TRBJ1-1|TRBV12-3/TRBV12-4|.|many
TGTGCCAGCAGTTTAGGCAGGAGTACTGAAGCTTTCTTT
CASSLGRSTEAFF
>TRBJ1-1|TRBV3-1|.|.
TGTGCCAGCAGCCAAAGTGATTCGAACACTGAAGCTTTCTTT
CASSQSDSNTEAFF
>TRBJ2-5|TRBV20-1|.|.
TGCAGTGCTAGGAGGGCTGAGGCCCAAGAGACCCAGTACTTC
CSARRAEAQETQYF
>TRBJ1-2|TRBV20-1|.|.
TGCAGTGCTAGAGATGAGACAACTAACTATGGCTACACCTTC
CSARDETTNYGYTF
>TRBJ1-5|TRBV3-1|.|few
TGTGCCAGCAGCCAAGATCGAAATCAGCCCCAGCATTTT
CASSQDRNQPQHF
>TRBJ2-1|TRBV12-3/TRBV12-4|.|.
TGTGCCAGCAGTTTAGGCCCCCATGAGCAGTTCTTC
CASSLGPHEQFF
>TRBJ2-3|TRBV7-2|.|few
TGTGCCAGCAGCTTATCACTCCCAGATACGCAGTATTTT
CASSLSLPDTQYF
>TRBJ2-1|TRBV4-1|TRBD2|few
TGCGCCAGCAGCCAAGATGGGTCGCTAGCGGGGGGGCATGAGCAGTTCTTC
CASSQDGSLAGGHEQFF